This is a list of T cell receptor beta chains from one sample in a study of cytomegalovirus exposure and HLA in healthy donors. This table comes from immunoSEQ multiplex PCR, and its TCRdb copy is limited to in-frame clones, with some not included. The data contain roughly 160,000 clones, about two thirds of them singletons. The sequenced sample was PBMCs. The receptors here all came from a woman between 25 and 40 years old in good health and CMV-seronegative. The CDR3 runs from the conserved cysteine through the conserved F or W. Fields, in order: D gene, CDR3 length, V gene, clone size, J gene, CDR3 protein, CDR3 DNA. D genes are given only for firm matches. Size is omitted from some rows. Given values are once, few, many or a class for expanded clones.

d_call: NA
cdr3_length: 13
v_call: TRBV6-5
clone_size: NA
j_call: TRBJ2-7
cdr3_aa: CAVRKGSSYEQYF
cdr3_nt: TGTGCCGTGCGGAAAGGGAGCTCCTACGAGCAGTACTTC

d_call: NA
cdr3_length: 15
v_call: TRBV28
clone_size: NA
j_call: TRBJ1-1
cdr3_aa: CASSLPWGGNTEAFF
cdr3_nt: TGTGCCAGCAGTTTACCGTGGGGGGGGAACACTGAAGCTTTCTTT

d_call: TRBD2
cdr3_length: 15
v_call: TRBV5-1
clone_size: NA
j_call: TRBJ2-7
cdr3_aa: CASSPRTSGSYEQYF
cdr3_nt: TGCGCCAGCAGCCCCCGGACTAGCGGGAGCTACGAGCAGTACTTC

d_call: NA
cdr3_length: 13
v_call: TRBV4-3
clone_size: NA
j_call: TRBJ2-3
cdr3_aa: CASSQVFSDTQYF
cdr3_nt: TGCGCCAGCAGCCAAGTCTTCTCTGATACGCAGTATTTT

d_call: TRBD1
cdr3_length: 15
v_call: TRBV6-6
clone_size: few
j_call: TRBJ2-7
cdr3_aa: CASSFDREAPHEQYF
cdr3_nt: TGTGCCAGCAGTTTCGACAGGGAAGCGCCTCACGAGCAGTACTTC

d_call: NA
cdr3_length: 19
v_call: TRBV27
clone_size: NA
j_call: TRBJ2-1
cdr3_aa: CASGSRGNSLVRSYNEQFF
cdr3_nt: TGTGCCAGCGGGTCACGGGGTAACTCTTTAGTTCGCTCCTACAATGAGCAGTTCTTC

d_call: NA
cdr3_length: 15
v_call: TRBV2
clone_size: once
j_call: TRBJ2-5
cdr3_aa: CASSWTSGLQETQYF
cdr3_nt: TGTGCCAGCAGTTGGACATCAGGGCTACAAGAGACCCAGTACTTC

d_call: NA
cdr3_length: 15
v_call: TRBV7-2
clone_size: once
j_call: TRBJ1-1
cdr3_aa: CASSRIQGSGTEAFF
cdr3_nt: TGTGCCAGCAGCCGCATACAGGGTTCTGGCACTGAAGCTTTCTTT

d_call: NA
cdr3_length: 16
v_call: TRBV5-4
clone_size: NA
j_call: TRBJ1-6
cdr3_aa: CASSLAVASYNSPLHF
cdr3_nt: TGTGCCAGCAGCTTGGCTGTGGCCTCCTATAATTCACCCCTCCACTTT

d_call: TRBD1
cdr3_length: 12
v_call: TRBV28
clone_size: NA
j_call: TRBJ2-5
cdr3_aa: CAEGASMETQYF
cdr3_nt: TGTGCCGAGGGGGCAAGCATGGAGACCCAGTACTTC

d_call: NA
cdr3_length: 16
v_call: TRBV11-1
clone_size: few
j_call: TRBJ2-5
cdr3_aa: CASSLVGGGGQETQYF
cdr3_nt: TGTGCCAGCAGCTTAGTTGGGGGGGGCGGGCAGGAGACCCAGTACTTC

d_call: NA
cdr3_length: 13
v_call: TRBV5-1
clone_size: NA
j_call: TRBJ1-2
cdr3_aa: CASSSTGTNGYTF
cdr3_nt: TGCGCCAGCAGTTCAACAGGGACGAATGGCTACACCTTC

d_call: TRBD2
cdr3_length: 14
v_call: TRBV7-6
clone_size: NA
j_call: TRBJ2-5
cdr3_aa: CASSSSGRQETQYF
cdr3_nt: TGTGCCAGCAGTTCTAGCGGCCGCCAAGAGACCCAGTACTTC

d_call: TRBD1
cdr3_length: 13
v_call: TRBV13
clone_size: NA
j_call: TRBJ1-2
cdr3_aa: CASSIRTGRGYTF
cdr3_nt: TGTGCCAGCAGCATAAGGACAGGCCGGGGCTACACCTTC

d_call: NA
cdr3_length: 14
v_call: TRBV28
clone_size: NA
j_call: TRBJ1-3
cdr3_aa: CASSIGGAGNTIYF
cdr3_nt: TGTGCCAGCAGTATAGGGGGTGCGGGAAACACCATATATTTT

d_call: NA
cdr3_length: 14
v_call: TRBV2
clone_size: NA
j_call: TRBJ2-5
cdr3_aa: CASSERQTQETQYF
cdr3_nt: TGTGCCAGCAGTGAGAGACAAACCCAAGAGACCCAGTACTTC

d_call: TRBD2
cdr3_length: 14
v_call: TRBV28
clone_size: NA
j_call: TRBJ2-7
cdr3_aa: CASSSPGRAGVQYF
cdr3_nt: TGTGCCAGCAGTTCTCCCGGGAGGGCCGGTGTGCAGTACTTC

d_call: TRBD2
cdr3_length: 15
v_call: TRBV11-1
clone_size: few
j_call: TRBJ2-7
cdr3_aa: CASSVKRELAYEQYF
cdr3_nt: TGTGCCAGCAGCGTAAAGCGGGAGTTGGCGTACGAGCAGTACTTC

d_call: NA
cdr3_length: 13
v_call: TRBV10-3
clone_size: NA
j_call: TRBJ2-1
cdr3_aa: CATASGLPNEQFF
cdr3_nt: TGTGCCACCGCCAGCGGCCTTCCCAATGAGCAGTTCTTC

d_call: NA
cdr3_length: 13
v_call: TRBV7-9
clone_size: NA
j_call: TRBJ2-3
cdr3_aa: CASSHSDTDTQYF
cdr3_nt: TGTGCCAGCAGCCACTCCGACACAGATACGCAGTATTTT

d_call: TRBD1
cdr3_length: 14
v_call: TRBV28
clone_size: NA
j_call: TRBJ1-1
cdr3_aa: CASRGAGTGAEAFF
cdr3_nt: TGTGCCAGCAGGGGTGCGGGGACAGGGGCTGAAGCTTTCTTT

d_call: TRBD1
cdr3_length: 15
v_call: TRBV28
clone_size: NA
j_call: TRBJ1-5
cdr3_aa: CASSSATGAYQPQHF
cdr3_nt: TGTGCCAGCAGTTCCGCGACAGGGGCCTATCAGCCCCAGCATTTT

d_call: TRBD2
cdr3_length: 14
v_call: TRBV6-1
clone_size: NA
j_call: TRBJ2-3
cdr3_aa: CASSDPGGPDTQYF
cdr3_nt: TGTGCCAGCAGTGACCCGGGGGGTCCAGATACGCAGTATTTT

d_call: NA
cdr3_length: 13
v_call: TRBV7-3
clone_size: NA
j_call: TRBJ2-5
cdr3_aa: CASSSGVGETQYF
cdr3_nt: TGTGCCAGCAGCTCCGGAGTTGGAGAGACCCAGTACTTC

d_call: NA
cdr3_length: 15
v_call: TRBV7-2
clone_size: NA
j_call: TRBJ2-7
cdr3_aa: CASSFGGHRLREQYF
cdr3_nt: TGTGCCAGCAGCTTCGGCGGGCACCGTCTTCGAGAGCAGTACTTC

d_call: TRBD1
cdr3_length: 13
v_call: TRBV7-2
clone_size: NA
j_call: TRBJ2-1
cdr3_aa: CASSLDRDNEQFF
cdr3_nt: TGTGCCAGCAGCCTGGACAGGGACAATGAGCAGTTCTTC

d_call: NA
cdr3_length: 15
v_call: TRBV5-5
clone_size: NA
j_call: TRBJ2-7
cdr3_aa: CASKLSPSGNYEQYF
cdr3_nt: TGTGCCAGTAAGCTTTCTCCATCAGGGAATTACGAGCAGTACTTC

d_call: NA
cdr3_length: 13
v_call: TRBV9
clone_size: NA
j_call: TRBJ1-1
cdr3_aa: CASSVQENTEAFF
cdr3_nt: TGTGCCAGCAGCGTACAGGAGAACACTGAAGCTTTCTTT

d_call: NA
cdr3_length: 13
v_call: TRBV30
clone_size: once
j_call: TRBJ2-1
cdr3_aa: CAGNRDTYNEQFF
cdr3_nt: TGTGCCGGCAACAGGGACACCTACAATGAGCAGTTCTTC

d_call: NA
cdr3_length: 18
v_call: TRBV21-1
clone_size: few
j_call: TRBJ2-1
cdr3_aa: CASSKGGPSGRRDNEQFF
cdr3_nt: TGTGCCAGCAGCAAAGGGGGCCCTAGCGGGAGGCGGGACAATGAGCAGTTCTTC

d_call: NA
cdr3_length: 14
v_call: TRBV4-2
clone_size: NA
j_call: TRBJ2-7
cdr3_aa: CASSQVQGGYEQYF
cdr3_nt: TGTGCCAGCAGCCAGGTACAGGGCGGGTACGAGCAGTACTTC

d_call: NA
cdr3_length: 14
v_call: TRBV5-1
clone_size: NA
j_call: TRBJ2-7
cdr3_aa: CASSPEGIAYEQYF
cdr3_nt: TGCGCCAGCAGCCCCGAGGGTATTGCCTACGAGCAGTACTTC

d_call: NA
cdr3_length: 15
v_call: TRBV5-1
clone_size: NA
j_call: TRBJ1-1
cdr3_aa: CASSLGGAGNTEAFF
cdr3_nt: TGCGCCAGCAGCTTGGGCGGGGCGGGGAACACTGAAGCTTTCTTT

d_call: TRBD1
cdr3_length: 14
v_call: TRBV6-5
clone_size: NA
j_call: TRBJ2-7
cdr3_aa: CASSYSGTAYEQYF
cdr3_nt: TGTGCCAGCAGTTACTCAGGGACAGCCTACGAGCAGTACTTC

d_call: TRBD1
cdr3_length: 15
v_call: TRBV30
clone_size: NA
j_call: TRBJ2-2
cdr3_aa: CAWRSGTGWSGELFF
cdr3_nt: TGTGCCTGGAGGTCAGGGACAGGGTGGTCCGGGGAGCTGTTTTTT